This T cell receptor beta chain was captured in a study of regulatory T cells in long-lasting Graves disease. Investigators prepared the TCR beta libraries by applying iRepertoire HTBI primers and Arm-PCR of CDR3 regions. TCRdb analysed the multiplex PCR reads with MiXCR anew, one entry per CDR3 protein. The sample has hundreds of thousands of distinct CDR3 sequences; around 15% are singletons. Germline lookup yields CDR1 SEHNR and CDR2 FQNEAQ (reference sequence). The CDR3 is 15 residues long. Whole-study findings and limits: Persistent disease was associated with favored TRBV28 usage and with favored use of TRBJ1-2 and TRBJ2-5.

Time point indicated: newly diagnosed GD, antithyroid drugs for less than 3 months. The TCR library was made from RNA extracted from PBMCs. With EDTA tubes as the receptacles, 7.5 to 10 milliliters of peripheral blood were drawn. As to this clonotype: The antigen is undetermined. This likely traces to a read error, being one base from a far larger clone.

A further study also used this sample, focusing on T cells in Graves' hyperthyroidism and ophthalmopathy. Per that study: Researchers barred patients who had uncontrolled infection, other autoimmune disease, pregnancy or lactation.

The rearrangement links TRBV7-9 to TRBJ1-1, with D perhaps TRBD1 (5 bases). The source material was peripheral blood mononuclear cells (PBMCs), sampled at new diagnosis, from a patient treated with antithyroid drugs. This TCR was sampled from a woman aged 25 to 39 with Graves disease. CDR3 sequence reads: CASSLVGLTNTETFF. The DNA of the CDR3 is TGTGCCAGCAGCTTAGTGGGACTCACGAACACTGAAACTTTCTTT.